The rows below give T cell receptor beta chains drawn from one sample of a study of vaccination effects on CD4 cells after COVID-19. For these TCRs, the target antigens are not known. Clones were sequenced by immunoSEQ multiplex PCR, and TCRdb holds only the in-frame ones, with some missing. Here the sample spans 41,000 or so clones, around 70% being singletons. The sequenced sample was CD4+ T cells from PBMCs cultured with HCoV-OC43 spike peptides, obtained before COVID-19 vaccination. Receptors originate from a human donor who received a COVID-19 vaccine. Both conserved end residues are trimmed from each CDR3. The order of the fields is J gene, V gene, CDR3 protein.

J gene: TRBJ2-5
V gene: TRBV4-1
CDR3 protein: ASSQERTQY

J gene: TRBJ1-4
V gene: TRBV2
CDR3 protein: ASSDRAGTATNEKLF

J gene: TRBJ2-3
V gene: TRBV7-8
CDR3 protein: ASTKMGGGTDTQY

J gene: TRBJ2-7
V gene: TRBV6-5
CDR3 protein: ASRGFRGDEQY

J gene: TRBJ2-3
V gene: TRBV7-3
CDR3 protein: ASSPTGATDTQY

J gene: TRBJ2-3
V gene: TRBV9
CDR3 protein: ASSVAPRGGTDTQY

J gene: TRBJ2-7
V gene: TRBV28
CDR3 protein: ASSSPGLTPEQY

J gene: TRBJ1-2
V gene: TRBV5-1
CDR3 protein: ASSLEAVDGYT

J gene: TRBJ2-7
V gene: TRBV28
CDR3 protein: ASSTGQPYEQY

J gene: TRBJ2-7
V gene: TRBV5-6
CDR3 protein: ASSSGTGAGYEQY

J gene: TRBJ1-2
V gene: TRBV7-2
CDR3 protein: ASSANHRGSRGYT

J gene: TRBJ2-1
V gene: TRBV30
CDR3 protein: AWSVLREGHQF

J gene: TRBJ1-1
V gene: TRBV15
CDR3 protein: ATSSLQLQGNAF

J gene: TRBJ2-2
V gene: TRBV5-4
CDR3 protein: ASSLVGQRESATGELF

J gene: TRBJ2-7
V gene: TRBV18
CDR3 protein: ASGEHSYEQY

J gene: TRBJ2-7
V gene: TRBV5-1
CDR3 protein: ASSLGTGSRSYEQY

J gene: TRBJ2-1
V gene: TRBV5-1
CDR3 protein: ASSSKRTYSSYNEQF

J gene: TRBJ2-5
V gene: TRBV9
CDR3 protein: ASSVTEETQY

J gene: TRBJ1-2
V gene: TRBV12-3/TRBV12-4
CDR3 protein: ASSRQVNYGYT

J gene: TRBJ1-2
V gene: TRBV30
CDR3 protein: AWSRGYGYT

J gene: TRBJ1-5
V gene: TRBV6-5
CDR3 protein: ASSLGQGGNQPQH

J gene: TRBJ2-7
V gene: TRBV2
CDR3 protein: ASTNPAGQGNHEQY

J gene: TRBJ2-1
V gene: TRBV18
CDR3 protein: ASSPSLRTEEAAYNEQF

J gene: TRBJ2-1
V gene: TRBV29-1
CDR3 protein: SVEDNRGGKQF

J gene: TRBJ2-3
V gene: TRBV24-1
CDR3 protein: AVGREGTDTQY

J gene: TRBJ1-2
V gene: TRBV5-1
CDR3 protein: ASRTGGGNYGYT

J gene: TRBJ1-1
V gene: TRBV28
CDR3 protein: ASSSQGARDTEAF

J gene: TRBJ1-5
V gene: TRBV6-2/TRBV6-3
CDR3 protein: ASSYRRGRSNQPQH

J gene: TRBJ1-1
V gene: TRBV5-1
CDR3 protein: ASSLVGMNTEAF

J gene: TRBJ1-1
V gene: TRBV6-5
CDR3 protein: ASSLFVGTGQKPF

J gene: TRBJ2-7
V gene: TRBV6-6
CDR3 protein: ASSPGQLEQY

J gene: TRBJ1-2
V gene: TRBV25-1
CDR3 protein: ASSESGTFGYT

J gene: TRBJ2-7
V gene: TRBV7-2
CDR3 protein: ASSIGLYEQY

J gene: TRBJ2-2
V gene: TRBV15
CDR3 protein: ATSSSRNTGELF

J gene: TRBJ2-1
V gene: TRBV6-5
CDR3 protein: ASRLGLAGDEQF

J gene: TRBJ2-7
V gene: TRBV7-9
CDR3 protein: ASSGGLAPGEQY

J gene: TRBJ1-6
V gene: TRBV12-3/TRBV12-4
CDR3 protein: ASSFHSSPLH